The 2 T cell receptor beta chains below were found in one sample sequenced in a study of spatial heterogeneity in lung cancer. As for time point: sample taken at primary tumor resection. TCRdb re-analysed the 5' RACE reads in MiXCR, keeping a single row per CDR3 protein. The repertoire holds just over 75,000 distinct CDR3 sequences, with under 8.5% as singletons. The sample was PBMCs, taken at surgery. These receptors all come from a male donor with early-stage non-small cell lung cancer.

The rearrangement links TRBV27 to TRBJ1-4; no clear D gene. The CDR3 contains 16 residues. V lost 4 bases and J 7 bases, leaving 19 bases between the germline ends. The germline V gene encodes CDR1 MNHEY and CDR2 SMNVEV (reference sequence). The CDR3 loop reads CASSSQLSARSEKLFF. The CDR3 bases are TGTGCCAGCAGTTCCCAACTCAGTGCACGATCTGAAAAACTGTTTTTT.

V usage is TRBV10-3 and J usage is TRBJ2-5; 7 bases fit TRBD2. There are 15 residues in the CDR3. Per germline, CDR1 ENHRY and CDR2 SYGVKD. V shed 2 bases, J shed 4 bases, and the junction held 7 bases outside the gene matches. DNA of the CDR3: TGTGCCATCAGTGAGAAACGGGAGGTGGTAGAGACCCAGTACTTC. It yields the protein CAISEKREVVETQYF.